The clone carrying this TCR beta chain was found many times. The source material, RNA transcripts, was used to amplify TCR beta CDR3 regions. First-round RT-PCR of the TCR CDR3 relied on the HTBI primer set. TCRdb called the multiplex PCR reads again in MiXCR, with one record for every CDR3 protein. This sample has 75,000 to 100,000 distinct CDR3 sequences; roughly 49% occur once, and the top ten carry around 27%. This specimen belongs to a study of T cells in Graves' hyperthyroidism and ophthalmopathy. The authors deemed Graves' hyperthyroidism stable absent ophthalmopathy progression within 18 months. In making diagnoses, clinical symptoms, serum thyroxine and TRAb, thyroid ultrasound and orbital computed tomography were all used. The CDR3 totals 15 residues. J lost 8 bases, V lost 5 bases, and 11 bases had no gene match. Germline lookup yields CDR1 SEHNR and CDR2 FQNEAQ (reference sequence).

The chain couples TRBV7-9 to TRBJ1-5; 8 bases align to TRBD1. What was sequenced was blood. This receptor was identified in a middle-aged woman with Graves' hyperthyroidism. In nucleotides, the CDR3 is TGTGCCAGCAGCCAAGACACAGGGGGTAATGAGCCCCAGCATTTT. Translating it yields CASSQDTGGNEPQHF.